These T cell receptor beta chains were read from a single sample in a study of response to subunit inactivated influenza vaccine. TCRdb re-analysed the RT-PCR reads in MiXCR, keeping a single row per CDR3 protein. Among about 570,000 distinct CDR3 sequences, about 10% were seen once, and the ten largest hold approximately 10%. The sample also formed part of further work on T cells expressing NK-cell markers.

The sequenced sample was PBMCs from blood, obtained on the day of vaccination. These receptors all stem from a man over 45 who received an inactivated influenza vaccine. The CDR3 runs from the conserved cysteine through the conserved F or W. D genes are given only for firm matches. A clone size is listed for some rows: how often the clone was seen (once, few, many), or a class if it is expanded.

cdr3_nt cdr3_aa cdr3_length j_call clone_size v_call d_call
TGTGCCATCTCCGGGGGTAAGGGCACTGAAGCTCTCTTT CAISGGKGTEALF 13 TRBJ1-1 once TRBV10-3 -
TGTGCCAGCAGCTTCCGGGCAGGGGTCGAAGCTTTCTTT CASSFRAGVEAFF 13 TRBJ1-1 - TRBV11-2 -
TGTGCCTGGACCTTCCCCATCAGATCCTACGAGCAGTACTTC CAWTFPIRSYEQYF 14 TRBJ2-7 - TRBV30 -
TGTGCCAGCAGCTTATTTCACGGGTCGAACACCGGGGAGCTGTTTTTT CASSLFHGSNTGELFF 16 TRBJ2-2 many TRBV7-2 -
TGTGCCAGTAGTATCCGGCCCCGCGTCGGGGCCTCCTCCTACGAGCAGTACTTC CASSIRPRVGASSYEQYF 18 TRBJ2-7 - TRBV19 -
TGCAGTGCTAGGCCGGGCAGTTCAGCCTACGAGCAGTACTTC CSARPGSSAYEQYF 14 TRBJ2-7 - TRBV20-1 -
TGTGCCAGTAGTACCGGACTAGGCTCCTACAATGAGCAGTTCTTC CASSTGLGSYNEQFF 15 TRBJ2-1 many TRBV19 TRBD2
TGCAGTTCCCTCTTATTCTCCTACGAGCAGTACTTC CSSLLFSYEQYF 12 TRBJ2-7 many TRBV20-1 -
TGTGCCAGCAGTTTCGAGGACATTGTGGGGCCCCAGCATTTT CASSFEDIVGPQHF 14 TRBJ1-5 few TRBV12-3/TRBV12-4 -
TGCAGCGTGAGGGGTGTCGATGAAGCTTTCTTT CSVRGVDEAFF 11 TRBJ1-1 few TRBV29-1 -
TGTGCCACCAGCAGAAGCCGGGACAGAGACTACGAGCAGTACTTC CATSRSRDRDYEQYF 15 TRBJ2-7 few TRBV15 TRBD1
TGCGCCAGCAGCCAAGAGACTAGCGGGGGTTTCGGGGAGACCCAGTACTTC CASSQETSGGFGETQYF 17 TRBJ2-5 few TRBV4-1 TRBD2
TGTGCCAGCAGTTTAGCTCCCGGTGCCCTGAACACTGAAGCTTTCTTT CASSLAPGALNTEAFF 16 TRBJ1-1 - TRBV12-3/TRBV12-4 -
TGCAGTGCTATTCCGGGGGGTGGCACCGGGGAGCTGTTTTTT CSAIPGGGTGELFF 14 TRBJ2-2 many TRBV20-1 TRBD2
TGCGCCAGCAGCCAAGGTTTCGGGACTAGCGGGGACAATGAGCAGTTCTTC CASSQGFGTSGDNEQFF 17 TRBJ2-1 few TRBV4-3 TRBD2
TGTGCCAGCAGCCCAGATCAGGGCGGAAAACTGTTTTTT CASSPDQGGKLFF 13 TRBJ1-4 - TRBV9 -
TGTGCCAGCAGCTTACCCAACGGGCAGGGGGTCCACGAGCAGTACTTC CASSLPNGQGVHEQYF 16 TRBJ2-7 - TRBV7-9 TRBD1
TGTGCCAGCAGTTACGTAGTCGGGGCACTCTCCTACAATGAGCAGTTCTTC CASSYVVGALSYNEQFF 17 TRBJ2-1 few TRBV27 -
TGTAGTGCTGGCGTTGAGGGGTGGAACACTGAAGCTTTCTTT CSAGVEGWNTEAFF 14 TRBJ1-1 - TRBV20-1 -
TGTGCCAGCAGCCACGGACAGGGATGGGAGACCCAGTACTTC CASSHGQGWETQYF 14 TRBJ2-5 - TRBV12-3/TRBV12-4 TRBD1
TGCGCCAGCAGCCAAGATGGTGGAGCGGACGGATATAGCACAGATACGCAGTATTTT CASSQDGGADGYSTDTQYF 19 TRBJ2-3 - TRBV4-3 -
TGTGCCAGCAGTTTATCTAGGGTTGAGCAGTTCTTC CASSLSRVEQFF 12 TRBJ2-1 - TRBV28 -
TGCAGTGCTAGCGGTCTTACCGGGGAGCTGTTTTTT CSASGLTGELFF 12 TRBJ2-2 - TRBV20-1 -
TGTGCCAGCAGCTTAGGGCCAGACTCCTACGAGCAGTACTTC CASSLGPDSYEQYF 14 TRBJ2-7 - TRBV7-6 -
TGTGCCATCAGTACAGCTCCAGTGGAGACCCAGTACTTC CAISTAPVETQYF 13 TRBJ2-5 - TRBV10-3 -
TGTGCCAGCAGTCCCTTGCTCGGACAGGGATTGGAGACCCAGTACTTC CASSPLLGQGLETQYF 16 TRBJ2-5 - TRBV12-3/TRBV12-4 TRBD1
TGCAGTGCTAGACAGGGCGGGGGAACAGGGCGGCAGCCCCAGCATTTT CSARQGGGTGRQPQHF 16 TRBJ1-5 few TRBV20-1 -
TGTGCCACCAGTGATCAGTACGAGCAGTACTTC CATSDQYEQYF 11 TRBJ2-7 few TRBV24-1 -
TGTGCCAGCAGCTTGTTACTTGAGCGGGGGGGCTACAATGAGCAGTTCTTC CASSLLLERGGYNEQFF 17 TRBJ2-1 many TRBV5-6 TRBD2
TGTGCCAGCAGCTTAGGATGGGTTGGGATGAACACTGAAGCTTTCTTT CASSLGWVGMNTEAFF 16 TRBJ1-1 - TRBV7-2 -
TGTGCCAGCAGCAGACTAGCGGGAGAGGTGGATACGCAGTATTTT CASSRLAGEVDTQYF 15 TRBJ2-3 few TRBV2 TRBD2
TGTGCCAGCAGTTCTAGCGGAACTAGCACAGATACGCAGTATTTT CASSSSGTSTDTQYF 15 TRBJ2-3 many TRBV12-3/TRBV12-4 TRBD2
TGCGCCAGCAGCTTGGGCCGACAGAATGAGCAGTTCTTC CASSLGRQNEQFF 13 TRBJ2-1 few TRBV5-1 -
TGTGCCAGCAGCCAAGACTTCCGCCCCCAAGGAGCTTTCTTT CASSQDFRPQGAFF 14 TRBJ1-1 - TRBV4-2 -
TGTGCCAGCAGTTCAGGGGCCGGAGATTTTATGAACACTGAAGCTTTCTTT CASSSGAGDFMNTEAFF 17 TRBJ1-1 - TRBV12-3/TRBV12-4 -
TGTGCCAGCACCAGGACAGGTTGGGGTCAAGAGACCCAGTACTTC CASTRTGWGQETQYF 15 TRBJ2-5 few TRBV6-1 TRBD1
TGTGCCAGCACCTTGATGGGTTCCGTTACCTACGAGCAGTACTTC CASTLMGSVTYEQYF 15 TRBJ2-7 - TRBV5-5 -
TGCAGTGCTAGAAGTGTCGGACAGCTATACAATGAGCAGTTCTTC CSARSVGQLYNEQFF 15 TRBJ2-1 many TRBV20-1 -
TGCAGTGCTAGAGTAGGGGATGAGCAGTACTTC CSARVGDEQYF 11 TRBJ2-7 - TRBV20-1 -
TGCAGTGCTGCCCGGGACAGGGTGCTAGGTACGCAGTATTTT CSAARDRVLGTQYF 14 TRBJ2-3 - TRBV20-1 TRBD1
TGTGCCAGTACACGGGGGCCGTCGGAGACCCAGTACTTC CASTRGPSETQYF 13 TRBJ2-5 few TRBV19 -
TGCGCCAGCAGCATGGACAGGGTCATGAACACTGAAGCTTTCTTT CASSMDRVMNTEAFF 15 TRBJ1-1 many TRBV5-1 TRBD1
TGCAGTGCTAGTACAGGGTACTATGGCTACACCTTC CSASTGYYGYTF 12 TRBJ1-2 - TRBV20-1 -
TGCGCCAGCAGCCAACTCCCCGGGGCATCCCAGCCCCAGCATTTT CASSQLPGASQPQHF 15 TRBJ1-5 few TRBV4-1 -
TGTGCCAGCAGTTCCCGGCAGGACCCGACTGTGGCTTTCTTT CASSSRQDPTVAFF 14 TRBJ1-1 few TRBV28 -